One sample yielded the 8 T cell receptor beta chains listed below, sequenced in a study of blood T cell repertoires in COVID-19. Produced via immunoSEQ multiplex PCR; TCRdb's table is partial and in-frame only. The table lists approximately 170,000 clones, approximately 90% of them singletons. The sample was peripheral blood. The receptors shown here come from a woman of 80 years or more in a cohort sampled during active or convalescent COVID-19.

The J gene is TRBJ1-1, the V gene TRBV27, with D unclear. CDR1 is MNHEY, CDR2 SMNVEV, per germline (reference sequence). V lost 6 bases, J lost 4 bases, and 12 bases lay in between. The CDR3 is 13 residues long. The CDR3 DNA follows: TGTGCCAGCAGGGCGGGTTGGGGCACTGAAGCTTTCTTT. Amino acids: CASRAGWGTEAFF.

This chain uses TRBV25-1 with TRBJ1-5; no clear D gene. Between the trimmed V and J ends, which lost 6 bases and 0 bases, there was a span of 6 bases. The CDR3 sequence is 13 residues long. CDR1 and CDR2 (germline): MGHDK, SYGVNS. The CDR3 DNA sequence: TGTGCCAGCAGGGACTATAGCAATCAGCCCCAGCATTTT. This gives the protein CASRDYSNQPQHF. The variable domain in full, completed from reference TRBV25-1 and TRBJ1-5, reads EADIYQTPRYLVIGTGKKITLECSQTMGHDKMYWYQQDPGMELHLIHYSYGVNSTEKGDLSSESTVSRIRTEHFPLTLESARPSHTSQYLCASRDYSNQPQHFGDGTRLSIL.

The V call is TRBV3-1 (or the pseudogene TRBV3-2), the J call TRBJ1-2; TRBD1 aligns across 7 bases. The CDR3 consists of 17 residues. The germline V gene has CDR1 LGHDT and CDR2 YNNKEL (reference sequence). V trimming: 0 bases; J trimming: 2 bases; junction bases outside the gene matches: 9. Written as DNA, the CDR3 is TGTGCCAGCAGCCAAGACCGGGAAGGGGACAGCAACTATGGCTACACCTTC. Translated: CASSQDREGDSNYGYTF.

V is TRBV19 and J is TRBJ1-2; 7 bases are shared with TRBD1. Germline CDR1 is LNHDA and CDR2 is SQIVND (reference sequence). The CDR3 spans 16 residues. V dropped 6 bases and J dropped 4; count of bases not matched to a gene: 14. The CDR3 here is CASRSRGQEPSYGYTF. In DNA, the CDR3 is TGTGCCAGTAGATCTAGAGGACAGGAGCCCAGCTATGGCTACACCTTC.

J is TRBJ2-5 and V is TRBV11-2; D might be TRBD2 (5 bases). The CDR3 has 13 amino acids. The V gene lost 5 bases and the J gene lost 5 bases, with 12 bases spanning the gap. The germline V gene encodes CDR1 SGHAT and CDR2 FQNNGV. The CDR3 coding sequence is TGTGCCAGCAGCCCCCATCCGGGGGAGACCCAGTACTTC. Translated: CASSPHPGETQYF.

The chain combines TRBV11-2 with TRBJ2-7; TRBD2 matches 9 bases. CDR1 is SGHAT and CDR2 is FQNNGV in the germline V gene. V lost 0 bases and J lost 4; bases outside the gene matches: 10. The CDR3 is made up of 17 amino acids. CDR3 in amino acids: CASSLERSAGGIYEQYF. CDR3 nucleotides: TGTGCCAGCAGCTTAGAACGCTCAGCGGGGGGTATTTACGAGCAGTACTTC.

This chain joins TRBV19 and TRBJ2-6; D possibly corresponds to TRBD1 (5 bases). The CDR3 extends over 13 amino acids. The V end was cut by 9 bases, the J end by 1 base, with 7 bases between. The germline CDR1 and CDR2 sequences are LNHDA and SQIVND (reference sequence). The CDR3 DNA reads as TGTGCCAGCAGGGCTTCTGGGGCCAACGTCCTGACTTTC. Amino acids: CASRASGANVLTF.

The V and J genes are TRBV28 and TRBJ1-3; 7 bases are a match to TRBD1. The junction had 9 bases not matched to a gene; V was cut back by 6 bases and J by 1 base. The CDR3 length is 16 residues. CDR1 is MDHEN, CDR2 SYDVKM, per germline. CDR3 nucleotide sequence: TGTGCCAGCAGCGGGGGACAGATAAGGTCTGGAAACACCATATATTTT. Amino acid sequence: CASSGGQIRSGNTIYF. Based on the CDR3 plus reference TRBV28 and TRBJ1-3, the full variable domain is DVKVTQSSRYLVKRTGEKVFLECVQDMDHENMFWYRQDPGLGLRLIYFSYDVKMKEKGDIPEGYSVSREKKERFSLILESASTNQTSMYLCASSGGQIRSGNTIYFGEGSWLTVV.